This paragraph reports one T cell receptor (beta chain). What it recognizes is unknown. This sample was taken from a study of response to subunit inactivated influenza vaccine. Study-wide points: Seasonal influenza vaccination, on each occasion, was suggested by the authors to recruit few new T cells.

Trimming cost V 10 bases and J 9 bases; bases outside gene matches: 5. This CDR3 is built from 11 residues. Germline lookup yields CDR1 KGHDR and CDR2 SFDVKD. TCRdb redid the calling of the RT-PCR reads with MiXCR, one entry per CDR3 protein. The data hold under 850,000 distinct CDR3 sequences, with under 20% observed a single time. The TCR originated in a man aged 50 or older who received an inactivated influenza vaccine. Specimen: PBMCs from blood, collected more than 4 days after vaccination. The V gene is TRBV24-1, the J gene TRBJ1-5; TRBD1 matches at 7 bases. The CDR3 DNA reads TGTGCCACGGGACAGTCGTGGCCCCAGCATTTT. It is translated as CATGQSWPQHF.